This section outlines one T cell receptor beta chain sequence together with its context. These data come from a study of blood T cell repertoires in COVID-19. Across over 20 US areas, participants ranged in age from roughly 18 to 95 years. Clinical histories supplied by participants themselves formed the basis of cohort assignment. Original methodology: Estimates of nucleated cell counts were drawn from the amplification of reference gene primers. Sequencing was performed with immunoSEQ multiplex PCR; in TCRdb, only in-frame clones are kept and a portion is missing. V, J and clone size were drawn from that table, and D and trimming were deduced from the DNA. The profile shows 200,000 to 250,000 clones, about 88% of them singletons. The clonotype originates from a woman younger than 45 who had recovered from COVID-19. Sequencing used PBMCs or T cells enriched from blood (not recorded which).

The CDR3 nucleotides read TGCAGCGTTGAGCCGGGACTAGCAATATTTGAGCAGTTCTTC. This gives the protein CSVEPGLAIFEQFF. The V and J genes are TRBV29-1 and TRBJ2-1; 9 nucleotides line up with TRBD2. The V and J ends lost 3 bases and 9 bases, in that order; junction bases with no gene match: 9. Per the germline V gene, CDR1 is SQVTM and CDR2 is ANQGSEA. The CDR3 totals 14 residues.